A single sample is the source of the 2 T cell receptor beta chains below, sequenced in a study of CD8 T cells in Susac syndrome. An amount of RNA that ranged from 0.5 to 1 ug was reverse transcribed with random hexamers. TCRdb redid the calling of the immunoSEQ multiplex PCR reads with MiXCR, one entry per CDR3 protein. The sample gives a few hundred thousand distinct CDR3 sequences, about 93% of which show up once; 0.07% to 0.09% is in the top ten. Sequencing was carried out using CD4+ T cells from PBMCs. Receptors originate from a human donor with multiple sclerosis.

This clonotype has just one count. V usage is TRBV10-2 and J usage is TRBJ1-3; unclear D gene. The length of the CDR3 is 15 residues. Germline V gene sequence: CDR1 WSHSY, CDR2 SAAADI. V lost 3 bases and J lost 0, with 9 bases in between. The CDR3 is CASSDVRSSGNTIYF. The CDR3 region has the DNA TGCGCCAGCAGTGATGTTAGGAGCTCTGGAAACACCATATATTTT.

The chain carries TRBV30 and TRBJ1-3; no reliable D call. V was trimmed by 4 bases and J by 0 bases, leaving 1 base between them. The CDR3 length is 11 residues. CDR1 is GTSNPN and CDR2 is SVGIG in the germline V gene (reference sequence). The DNA of the CDR3 is TGTGCCTGGACCTCTGGAAACACCATATATTTT. Amino acid sequence: CAWTSGNTIYF.